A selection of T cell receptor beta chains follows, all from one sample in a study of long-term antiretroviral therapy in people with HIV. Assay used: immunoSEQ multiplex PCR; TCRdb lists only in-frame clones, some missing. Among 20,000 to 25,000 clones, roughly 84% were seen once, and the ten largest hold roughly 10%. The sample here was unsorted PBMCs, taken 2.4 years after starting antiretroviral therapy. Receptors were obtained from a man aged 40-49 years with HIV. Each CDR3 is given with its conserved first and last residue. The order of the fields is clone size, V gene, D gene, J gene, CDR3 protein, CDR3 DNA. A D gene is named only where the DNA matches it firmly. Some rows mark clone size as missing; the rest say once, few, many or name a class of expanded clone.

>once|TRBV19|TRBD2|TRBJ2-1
CASSIGDYEQFF
TGTGCCAGTAGTATAGGGGACTACGAGCAGTTCTTC
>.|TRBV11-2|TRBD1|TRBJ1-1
CASSSRGQGNVSMNTEAFF
TGTGCCAGCAGCTCAAGGGGACAGGGGAATGTCTCCATGAACACTGAAGCTTTCTTT
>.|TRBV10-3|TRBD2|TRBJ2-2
CAITRGENTGELFF
TGTGCCATCACGCGGGGGGAAAACACCGGGGAGCTGTTTTTT
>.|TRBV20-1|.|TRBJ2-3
CSGELTDTQYF
TGCAGCGGGGAGCTCACGGATACGCAGTATTTT
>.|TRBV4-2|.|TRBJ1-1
CASSQDSRTNTEAFF
TGTGCCAGCAGCCAAGATTCACGTACGAACACTGAAGCTTTCTTT
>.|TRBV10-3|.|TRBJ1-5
CAIAGDSNQPQHF
TGTGCCATCGCGGGAGATAGCAATCAGCCCCAGCATTTT
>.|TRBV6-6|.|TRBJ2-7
CASSYGASYEQYF
TGTGCCAGCAGTTACGGTGCCTCCTACGAGCAGTACTTC
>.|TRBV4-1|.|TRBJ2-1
CASSPNPGASSYNEQFF
TGCGCCAGCTCACCGAATCCGGGGGCCAGCTCCTACAATGAGCAGTTCTTC
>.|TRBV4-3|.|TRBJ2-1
CASSPDSREQFF
TGCGCCAGCAGCCCGGACAGTCGTGAGCAGTTCTTC
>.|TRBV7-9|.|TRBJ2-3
CASSSPLDATDTQYF
TGTGCCAGCAGCTCCCCGCTAGACGCGACAGATACGCAGTATTTT
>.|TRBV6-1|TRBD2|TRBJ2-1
CASSPSGGEIEQFF
TGTGCCAGCAGCCCTAGCGGGGGTGAGATTGAGCAGTTCTTC
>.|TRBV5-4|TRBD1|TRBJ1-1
CASSPDRGLMNTEAFF
TGTGCCAGCAGCCCTGACAGGGGACTCATGAACACTGAAGCTTTCTTT
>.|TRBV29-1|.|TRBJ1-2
CSVEERKGAGPYGYTF
TGCAGCGTTGAAGAGAGAAAAGGGGCCGGTCCCTATGGCTACACCTTC
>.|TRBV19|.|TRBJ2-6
CASLESSGANVLTF
TGTGCTAGCTTGGAAAGCTCTGGGGCCAACGTCCTGACTTTC
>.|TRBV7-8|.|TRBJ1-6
CASSSSQGFNSPLHF
TGTGCCAGCAGCTCATCCCAGGGGTTTAATTCACCCCTCCACTTT
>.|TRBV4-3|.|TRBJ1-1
CASSQGGAEAFF
TGCGCCAGCAGCCAGGGGGGGGCTGAAGCTTTCTTT
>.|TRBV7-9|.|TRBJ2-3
CASSRTGSVDTQYF
TGTGCCAGCAGCAGAACAGGATCCGTAGATACGCAGTATTTT
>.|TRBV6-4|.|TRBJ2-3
CASSLAGGTDTQYF
TGTGCCAGCAGTCTGGCAGGGGGCACAGATACGCAGTATTTT
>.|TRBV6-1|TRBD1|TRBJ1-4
CASSAGTGSGSITNEKLFF
TGTGCCAGCAGTGCCGGGACAGGGAGCGGTAGCATAACTAATGAAAAACTGTTTTTT
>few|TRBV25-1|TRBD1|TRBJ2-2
CASSDDRGWELFF
TGTGCCAGCAGTGATGACAGGGGCTGGGAGCTGTTTTTT
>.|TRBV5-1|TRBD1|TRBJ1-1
CASSSGQPNTEAFF
TGCGCCAGCAGCTCGGGACAGCCGAACACTGAAGCTTTCTTT
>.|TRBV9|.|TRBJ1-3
CASSVATGQSGNTIYF
TGTGCCAGCAGCGTAGCTACCGGACAGTCTGGAAACACCATATATTTT
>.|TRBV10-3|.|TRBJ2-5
CAISEFRETQYF
TGTGCCATCAGTGAGTTCCGGGAGACCCAGTACTTC
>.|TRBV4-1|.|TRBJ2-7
CASSQDRGPALNEQYF
TGCGCCAGCAGCCAAGATCGGGGACCGGCGTTAAACGAGCAGTACTTC
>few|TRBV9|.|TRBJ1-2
CASSVDQGSYGYTF
TGTGCCAGCAGCGTAGATCAGGGGAGCTATGGCTACACCTTC
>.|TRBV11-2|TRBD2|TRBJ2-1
CASTLAGVLNEQFF
TGTGCCAGCACCCTAGCGGGAGTTTTGAATGAGCAGTTCTTC
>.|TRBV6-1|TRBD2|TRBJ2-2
CASKGLAGNTGELFF
TGTGCCAGCAAGGGACTAGCGGGGAACACCGGGGAGCTGTTTTTT
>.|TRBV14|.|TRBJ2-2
CASSEKFLALGERLFF
TGTGCCAGCAGCGAGAAATTTTTAGCATTGGGAGAACGGCTGTTTTTT
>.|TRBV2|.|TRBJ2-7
CASSLAGYEQYF
TGTGCCAGCAGCCTTGCGGGCTACGAGCAGTACTTC
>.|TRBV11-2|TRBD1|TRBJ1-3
CASSGQGGPNTIYF
TGTGCCAGCAGCGGACAGGGTGGACCAAACACCATATATTTT
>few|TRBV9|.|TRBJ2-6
CASSPPGQGDSGANVLTF
TGTGCCAGCAGCCCACCAGGACAAGGAGATTCTGGGGCCAACGTCCTGACTTTC
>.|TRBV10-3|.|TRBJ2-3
CAIRRQLSTDTQYF
TGTGCCATCAGGAGACAGCTTAGCACAGATACGCAGTATTTT
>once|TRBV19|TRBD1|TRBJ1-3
CASSISDRAANTIYF
TGTGCCAGTAGTATATCGGACAGGGCGGCAAACACCATATATTTT
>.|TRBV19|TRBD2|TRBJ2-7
CASTRGQAGVVEQYF
TGTGCCAGTACCAGGGGACAAGCGGGAGTAGTCGAGCAGTACTTC
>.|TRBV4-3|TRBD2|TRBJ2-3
CASSQGLAALGTQYF
TGCGCCAGCAGCCAAGGACTAGCGGCCCTTGGAACGCAGTATTTT
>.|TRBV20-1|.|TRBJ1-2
CSADTGGGYTF
TGCAGTGCCGACACAGGTGGGGGCTACACCTTC
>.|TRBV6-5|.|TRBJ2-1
CASSLGPGEQFF
TGTGCCAGCAGCCTTGGACCGGGGGAGCAGTTCTTC
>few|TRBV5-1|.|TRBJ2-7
CASSWDNSYEQYF
TGCGCCAGCAGCTGGGACAACTCCTACGAGCAGTACTTC
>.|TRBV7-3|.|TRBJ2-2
CASSLVRGDTGELFF
TGTGCCAGCAGCCTCGTGAGGGGGGACACCGGGGAGCTGTTTTTT
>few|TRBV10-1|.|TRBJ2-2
CASSESWAGELFF
TGCGCCAGCAGTGAAAGTTGGGCCGGGGAGCTGTTTTTT